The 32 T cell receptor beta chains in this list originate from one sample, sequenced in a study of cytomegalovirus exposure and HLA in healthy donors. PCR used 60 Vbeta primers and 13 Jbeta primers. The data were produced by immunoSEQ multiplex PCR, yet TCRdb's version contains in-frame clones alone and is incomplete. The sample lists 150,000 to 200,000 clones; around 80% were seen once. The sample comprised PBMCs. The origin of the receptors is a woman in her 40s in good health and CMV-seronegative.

CDR3 DNA: TGTGCCAGCAGTGCCAGCGGATCGAACACCGGGGAGCTGTTTTTT. Translated: CASSASGSNTGELFF. The V call is TRBV27, the J call TRBJ2-2, with D perhaps matching TRBD2 (5 bases). The CDR3 has 15 amino acids. Trimming cost V 5 bases and J 0 bases, with 10 bases left between them. Germline loops: CDR1 MNHEY, CDR2 SMNVEV (reference sequence).

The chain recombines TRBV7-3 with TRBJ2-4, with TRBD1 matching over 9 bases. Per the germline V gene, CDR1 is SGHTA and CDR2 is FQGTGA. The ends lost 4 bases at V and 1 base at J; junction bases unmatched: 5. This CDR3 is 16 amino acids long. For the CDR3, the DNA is TGTGCCAGCAGCTCTGGGACAGGGATGGCCAAAAACATTCAGTACTTC. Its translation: CASSSGTGMAKNIQYF.

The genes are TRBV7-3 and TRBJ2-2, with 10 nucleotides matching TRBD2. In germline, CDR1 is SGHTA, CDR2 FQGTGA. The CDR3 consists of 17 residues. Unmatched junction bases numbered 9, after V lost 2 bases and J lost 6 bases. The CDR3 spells CASSLGLAGVLSGELFF. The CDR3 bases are TGTGCCAGCAGCTTAGGGCTAGCGGGAGTTTTATCCGGGGAGCTGTTTTTT.

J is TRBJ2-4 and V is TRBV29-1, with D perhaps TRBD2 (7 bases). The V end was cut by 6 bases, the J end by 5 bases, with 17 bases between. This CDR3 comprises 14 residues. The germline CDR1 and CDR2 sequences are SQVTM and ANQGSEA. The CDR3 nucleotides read TGCAGCGTGGAATACCAGGGGAGGGAAAACATTCAGTACTTC. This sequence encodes CSVEYQGRENIQYF.

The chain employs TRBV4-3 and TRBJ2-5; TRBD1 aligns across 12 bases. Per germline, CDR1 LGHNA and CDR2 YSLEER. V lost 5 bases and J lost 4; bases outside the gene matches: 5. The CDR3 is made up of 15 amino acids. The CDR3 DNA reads TGCGCCAGCAGCAAGAGGGACAGGGGGCCAGAGACCCAGTACTTC. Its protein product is CASSKRDRGPETQYF.

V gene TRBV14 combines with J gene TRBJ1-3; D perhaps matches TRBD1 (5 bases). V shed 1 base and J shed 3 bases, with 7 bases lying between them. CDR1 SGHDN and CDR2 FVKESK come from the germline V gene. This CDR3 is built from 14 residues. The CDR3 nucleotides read TGTGCCAGCAGCCAAGTCCAGGGTGGAAACACCATATATTTT. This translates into CASSQVQGGNTIYF.

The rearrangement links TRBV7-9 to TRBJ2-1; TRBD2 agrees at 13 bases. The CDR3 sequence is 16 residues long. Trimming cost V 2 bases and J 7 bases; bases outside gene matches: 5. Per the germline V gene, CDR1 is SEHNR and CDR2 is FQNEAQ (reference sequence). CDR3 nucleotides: TGTGCCAGCAGCTTACTGCCGACTAGCGGGAGGAATGAGCAGTTCTTC. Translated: CASSLLPTSGRNEQFF. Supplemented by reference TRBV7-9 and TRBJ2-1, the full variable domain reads DTGVSQNPRHKITKRGQNVTFRCDPISEHNRLYWYRQTLGQGPEFLTYFQNEAQLEKSRLLSDRFSAERPKGSFSTLEIQRTEQGDSAMYLCASSLLPTSGRNEQFFGPGTRLTVL.

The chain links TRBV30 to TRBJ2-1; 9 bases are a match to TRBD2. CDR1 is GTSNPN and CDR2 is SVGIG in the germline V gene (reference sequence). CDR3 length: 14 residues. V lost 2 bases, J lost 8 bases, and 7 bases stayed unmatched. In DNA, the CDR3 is TGTGCCTGGAGTAAAGGACTAGCGTCGGATGAGCAGTTCTTC. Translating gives CAWSKGLASDEQFF.

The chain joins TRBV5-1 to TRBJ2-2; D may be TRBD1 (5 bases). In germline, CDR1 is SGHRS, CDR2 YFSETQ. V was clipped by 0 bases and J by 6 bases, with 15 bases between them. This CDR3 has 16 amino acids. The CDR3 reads CASSLEARDDSGELFF. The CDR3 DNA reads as TGCGCCAGCAGCTTGGAGGCCAGGGATGATTCCGGGGAGCTGTTTTTT.

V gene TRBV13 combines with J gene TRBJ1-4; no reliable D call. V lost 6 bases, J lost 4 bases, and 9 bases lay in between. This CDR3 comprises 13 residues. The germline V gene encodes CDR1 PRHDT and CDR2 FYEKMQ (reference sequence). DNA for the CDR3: TGTGCCAGCAGGCCCTATATTAATGAAAAACTGTTTTTT. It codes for CASRPYINEKLFF.

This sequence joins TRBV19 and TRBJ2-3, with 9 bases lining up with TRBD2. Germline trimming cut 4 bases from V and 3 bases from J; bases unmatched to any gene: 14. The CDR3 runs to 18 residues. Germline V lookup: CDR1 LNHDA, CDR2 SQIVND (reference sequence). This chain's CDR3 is CASSTYWREGGLTDTQYF. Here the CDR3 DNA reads TGTGCCAGTAGTACATACTGGCGGGAGGGTGGATTAACAGATACGCAGTATTTT.

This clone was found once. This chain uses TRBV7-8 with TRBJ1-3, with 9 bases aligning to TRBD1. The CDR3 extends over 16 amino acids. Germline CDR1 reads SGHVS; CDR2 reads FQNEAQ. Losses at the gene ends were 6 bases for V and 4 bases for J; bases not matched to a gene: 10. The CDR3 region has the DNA TGTGCCAGCAGTCCTTATCCCGGGACAGGGGGAAACACCATATATTTT. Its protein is CASSPYPGTGGNTIYF.

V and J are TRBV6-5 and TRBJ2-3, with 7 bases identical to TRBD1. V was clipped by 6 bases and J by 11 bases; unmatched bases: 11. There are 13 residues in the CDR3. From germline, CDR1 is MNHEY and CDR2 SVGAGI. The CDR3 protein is CASSPTGQVRQYF. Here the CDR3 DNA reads TGTGCCAGCAGCCCCACAGGACAGGTCAGGCAGTATTTT.

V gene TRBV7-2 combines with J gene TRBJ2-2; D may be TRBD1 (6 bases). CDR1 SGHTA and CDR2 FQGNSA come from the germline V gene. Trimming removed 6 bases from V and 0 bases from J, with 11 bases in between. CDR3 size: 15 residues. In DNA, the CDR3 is TGTGCCAGCAGGCAACAGGGTTCGAACACCGGGGAGCTGTTTTTT. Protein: CASRQQGSNTGELFF.

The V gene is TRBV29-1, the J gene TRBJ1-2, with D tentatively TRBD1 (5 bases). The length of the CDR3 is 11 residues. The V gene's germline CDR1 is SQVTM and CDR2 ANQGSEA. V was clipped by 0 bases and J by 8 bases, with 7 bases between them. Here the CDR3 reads CSVEEGRGYTF. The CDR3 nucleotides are TGCAGCGTTGAAGAGGGGCGCGGCTACACCTTC.

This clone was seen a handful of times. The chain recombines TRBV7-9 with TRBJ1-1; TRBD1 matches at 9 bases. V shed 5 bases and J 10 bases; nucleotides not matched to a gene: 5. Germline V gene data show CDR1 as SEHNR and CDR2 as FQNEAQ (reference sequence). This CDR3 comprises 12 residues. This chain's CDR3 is CASSLDRGRAFF. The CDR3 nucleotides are TGTGCCAGCAGCCTGGACAGGGGTCGAGCTTTCTTT.

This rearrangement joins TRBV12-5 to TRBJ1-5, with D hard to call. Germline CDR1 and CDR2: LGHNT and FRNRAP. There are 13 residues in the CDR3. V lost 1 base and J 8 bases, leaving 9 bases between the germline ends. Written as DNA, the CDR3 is TGTGCTAGTGGTTTGGAAACATCAGAGCCCCAGCATTTT. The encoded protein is CASGLETSEPQHF.

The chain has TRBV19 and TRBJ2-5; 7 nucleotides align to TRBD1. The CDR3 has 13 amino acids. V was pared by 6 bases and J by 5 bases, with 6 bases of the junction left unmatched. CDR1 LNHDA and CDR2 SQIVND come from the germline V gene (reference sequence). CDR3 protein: CASRVKGGETQYF. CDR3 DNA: TGTGCCAGTAGAGTAAAAGGGGGCGAGACCCAGTACTTC. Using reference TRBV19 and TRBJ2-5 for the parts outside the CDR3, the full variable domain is DGGITQSPKYLFRKEGQNVTLSCEQNLNHDAMYWYRQDPGQGLRLIYYSQIVNDFQKGDIAEGYSVSREKKESFPLTVTSAQKNPTAFYLCASRVKGGETQYFGPGTRLLVL.

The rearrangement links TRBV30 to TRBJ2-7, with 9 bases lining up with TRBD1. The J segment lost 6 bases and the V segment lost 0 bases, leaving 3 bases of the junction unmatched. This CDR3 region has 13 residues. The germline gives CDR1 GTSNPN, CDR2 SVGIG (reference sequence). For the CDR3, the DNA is TGTGCCTGGAGTGTACTGGGACAGGGCGAGCAGTACTTC. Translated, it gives CAWSVLGQGEQYF.

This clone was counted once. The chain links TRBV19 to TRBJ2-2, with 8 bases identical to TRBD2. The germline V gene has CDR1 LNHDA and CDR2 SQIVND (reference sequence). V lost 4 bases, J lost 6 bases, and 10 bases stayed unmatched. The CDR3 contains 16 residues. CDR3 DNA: TGTGCCAGTAGTACCGACCCCCCGGGAGGGGCCGGGGAGCTGTTTTTT. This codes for CASSTDPPGGAGELFF.

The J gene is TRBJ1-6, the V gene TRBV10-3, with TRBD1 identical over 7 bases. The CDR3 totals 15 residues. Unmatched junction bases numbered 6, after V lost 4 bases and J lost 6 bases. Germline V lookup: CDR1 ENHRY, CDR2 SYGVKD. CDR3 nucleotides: TGTGCCATCAGTGTACAGGGGCCGAGTAATTCACCCCTCCACTTT. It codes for CAISVQGPSNSPLHF.

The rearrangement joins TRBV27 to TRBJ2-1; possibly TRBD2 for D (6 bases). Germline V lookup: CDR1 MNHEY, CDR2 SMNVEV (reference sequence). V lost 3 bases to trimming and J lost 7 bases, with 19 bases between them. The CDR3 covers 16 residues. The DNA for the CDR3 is TGTGCCAGCAGTTTGGGGCCTAGGGCGGGACGGAATGAGCAGTTCTTC. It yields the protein CASSLGPRAGRNEQFF.

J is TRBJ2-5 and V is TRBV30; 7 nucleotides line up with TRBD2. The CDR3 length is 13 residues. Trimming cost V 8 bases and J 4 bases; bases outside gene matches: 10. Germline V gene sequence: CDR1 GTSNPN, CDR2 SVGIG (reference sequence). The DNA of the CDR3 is TGTGCCGTAAAACTAGCGCCCGGAGAGACCCAGTACTTC. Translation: CAVKLAPGETQYF.

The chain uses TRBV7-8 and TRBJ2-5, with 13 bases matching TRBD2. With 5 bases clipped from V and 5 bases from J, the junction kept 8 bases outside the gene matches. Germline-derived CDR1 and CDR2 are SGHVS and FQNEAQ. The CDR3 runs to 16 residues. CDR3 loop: CASSGGGLAGTETQYF. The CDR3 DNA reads TGTGCCAGCAGCGGAGGGGGACTAGCGGGAACCGAGACCCAGTACTTC.

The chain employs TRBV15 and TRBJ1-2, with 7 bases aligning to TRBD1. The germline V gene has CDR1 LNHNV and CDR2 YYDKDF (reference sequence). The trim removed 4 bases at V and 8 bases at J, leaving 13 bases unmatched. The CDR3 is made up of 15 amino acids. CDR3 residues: CATSTMPGQIEGYTF. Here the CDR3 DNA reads TGTGCCACCAGCACAATGCCGGGACAGATCGAGGGCTACACCTTC.

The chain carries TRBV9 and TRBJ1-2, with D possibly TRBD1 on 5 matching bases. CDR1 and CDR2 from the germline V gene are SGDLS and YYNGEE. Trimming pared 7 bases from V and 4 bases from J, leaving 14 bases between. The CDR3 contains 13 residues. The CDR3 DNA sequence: TGTGCCAGCGGGGCAGGGAGGGTCTATGGCTACACCTTC. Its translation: CASGAGRVYGYTF.

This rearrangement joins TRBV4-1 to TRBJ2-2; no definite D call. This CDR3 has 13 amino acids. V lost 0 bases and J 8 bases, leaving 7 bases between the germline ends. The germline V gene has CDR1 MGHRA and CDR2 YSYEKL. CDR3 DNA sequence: TGCGCCAGCAGCCAAGAGGTTGCGGGGGAGCTGTTTTTT. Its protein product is CASSQEVAGELFF.

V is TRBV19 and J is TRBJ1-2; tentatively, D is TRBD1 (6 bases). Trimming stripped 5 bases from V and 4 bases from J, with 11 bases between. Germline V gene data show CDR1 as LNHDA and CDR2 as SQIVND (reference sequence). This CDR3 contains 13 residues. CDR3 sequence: CASSSSQGYGYTF. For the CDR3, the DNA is TGTGCCAGTAGTTCTTCACAGGGCTATGGCTACACCTTC. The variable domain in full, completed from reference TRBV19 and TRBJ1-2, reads DGGITQSPKYLFRKEGQNVTLSCEQNLNHDAMYWYRQDPGQGLRLIYYSQIVNDFQKGDIAEGYSVSREKKESFPLTVTSAQKNPTAFYLCASSSSQGYGYTFGSGTRLTVV.

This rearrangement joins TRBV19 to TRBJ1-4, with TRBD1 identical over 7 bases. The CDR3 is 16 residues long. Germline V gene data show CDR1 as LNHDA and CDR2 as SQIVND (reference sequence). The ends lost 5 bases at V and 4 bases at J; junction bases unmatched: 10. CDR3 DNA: TGTGCCAGTAGTCCCCTAAAGACAGGGAGTAATGAAAAACTGTTTTTT. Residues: CASSPLKTGSNEKLFF.

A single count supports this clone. CDR3: CASSFDRGGVDEQFF. CDR3 nucleotide sequence: TGTGCCAGCAGTTTCGACAGGGGAGGTGTCGATGAGCAGTTCTTC. The chain has TRBV27 and TRBJ2-1, with 8 bases aligning to TRBD1. The CDR3 spans 15 residues. Germline values: CDR1 MNHEY, CDR2 SMNVEV (reference sequence). J was trimmed by 8 bases and V by 3 bases; bases with no gene match: 9.

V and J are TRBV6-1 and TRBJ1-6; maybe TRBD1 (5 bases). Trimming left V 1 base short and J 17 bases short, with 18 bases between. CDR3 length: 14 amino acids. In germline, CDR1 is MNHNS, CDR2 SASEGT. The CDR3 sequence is CASSEVEVRGKFHF. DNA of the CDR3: TGTGCCAGCAGTGAAGTAGAAGTAAGGGGCAAGTTCCACTTT.

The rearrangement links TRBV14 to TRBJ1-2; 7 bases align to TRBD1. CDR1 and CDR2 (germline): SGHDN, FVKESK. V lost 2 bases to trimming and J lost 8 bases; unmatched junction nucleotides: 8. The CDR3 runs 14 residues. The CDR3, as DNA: TGTGCCAGCAGCCAACGGGACAGCAGGTTGGGCTACACCTTC. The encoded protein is CASSQRDSRLGYTF.